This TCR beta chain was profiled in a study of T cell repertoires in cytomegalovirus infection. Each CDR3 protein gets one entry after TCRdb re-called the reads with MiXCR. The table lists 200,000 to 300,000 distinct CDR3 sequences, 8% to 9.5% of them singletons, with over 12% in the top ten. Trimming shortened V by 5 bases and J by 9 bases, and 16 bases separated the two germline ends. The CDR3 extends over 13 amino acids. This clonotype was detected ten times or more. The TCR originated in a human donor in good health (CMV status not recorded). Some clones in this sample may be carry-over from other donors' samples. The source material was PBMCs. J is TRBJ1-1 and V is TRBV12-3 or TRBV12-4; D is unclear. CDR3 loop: CASSPPLGKKAFF. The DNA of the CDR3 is TGTGCCAGCAGTCCCCCCTTGGGGAAGAAAGCTTTCTTT.